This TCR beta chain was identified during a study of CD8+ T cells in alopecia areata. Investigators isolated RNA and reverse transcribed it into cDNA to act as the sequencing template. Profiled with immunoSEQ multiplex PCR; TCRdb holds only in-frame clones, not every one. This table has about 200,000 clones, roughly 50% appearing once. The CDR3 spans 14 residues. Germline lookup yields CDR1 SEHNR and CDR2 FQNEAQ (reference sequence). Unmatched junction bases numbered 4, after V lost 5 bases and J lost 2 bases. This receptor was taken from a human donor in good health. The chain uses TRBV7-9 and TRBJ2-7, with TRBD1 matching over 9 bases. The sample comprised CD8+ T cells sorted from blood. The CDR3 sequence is CASSGRDRAYEQYF. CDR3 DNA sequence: TGTGCCAGCAGCGGTAGGGACAGGGCCTACGAGCAGTACTTC.